Presented here are 18 T cell receptor beta chains from one specimen sequenced in a study of blood T cell repertoires in COVID-19. TCRdb's table, derived via immunoSEQ multiplex PCR, lists solely in-frame clones and lacks some. The sample lists 200,000 or so clones; less than 90% were seen once. The sequenced material came from PBMCs or T cells enriched from blood (not recorded which). All receptors come from a woman aged 25-40 years who had recovered from COVID-19.

The V call is TRBV19, the J call TRBJ1-4; a possible D gene is TRBD1 (6 bases). CDR3 length equals 15 residues. V lost 2 bases, J lost 8 bases, and 15 bases lay in between. Germline V gives CDR1 LNHDA, CDR2 SQIVND (reference sequence). The CDR3 loop reads CASSIKAGAEEKLFF. For the CDR3, the DNA is TGTGCCAGTAGTATAAAGGCGGGGGCGGAAGAAAAACTGTTTTTT.

V usage is TRBV24-1 and J usage is TRBJ2-2, with D possibly TRBD2 on 5 matching bases. CDR1 is KGHDR and CDR2 is SFDVKD in the germline V gene. Trimming took 1 base from V and 7 from J, leaving 9 bases between them. The CDR3 length is 14 residues. The CDR3 loop is CATSDLSRDGELFF. In DNA, the CDR3 is TGTGCCACCAGTGATTTATCGAGGGACGGGGAGCTGTTTTTT.

This clone occurred a few times. Other DNA sequences in the same sample also yield this CDR3. The J gene is TRBJ1-2, the V gene TRBV15; 10 nucleotides match TRBD1. Germline lookup yields CDR1 LNHNV and CDR2 YYDKDF (reference sequence). V was pared by 4 bases and J by 3 bases, with 5 bases of the junction left unmatched. The CDR3 spans 15 residues. CDR3 nucleotide sequence: TGTGCCACCAGCATAACCGGGACAGGGGACTATGGCTACACCTTC. Its protein is CATSITGTGDYGYTF.

The chain employs TRBV11-2 and TRBJ1-1; D is perhaps TRBD1 (5 bases). Germline V lookup: CDR1 SGHAT, CDR2 FQNNGV. The CDR3 sequence is 16 residues long. Deletions cut 2 bases from V and 0 bases from J, with 13 bases between. The DNA for the CDR3 is TGTGCCAGCAGCTTATTGAGCCAGGGCATGAACACTGAAGCTTTCTTT. Protein sequence: CASSLLSQGMNTEAFF.

Regarding this clone: The sample carries other DNA sequences with the same CDR3. The chain uses TRBV4-1 and TRBJ2-3; TRBD1 matches at 9 bases. Losses at the gene ends were 0 bases for V and 2 bases for J; bases not matched to a gene: 9. Germline V lookup: CDR1 MGHRA, CDR2 YSYEKL. This CDR3 region has 18 residues. CDR3 protein: CASSQDRFGTGTTDTQYF. The DNA for the CDR3 is TGCGCCAGCAGCCAAGATCGGTTCGGGACAGGGACCACAGATACGCAGTATTTT.

CDR3 loop: CASSLGAAGAEAFF. The CDR3 coding sequence is TGTGCCAGCAGCTTAGGGGCCGCGGGGGCTGAAGCTTTCTTT. The chain combines TRBV7-3 with TRBJ1-1, with D possibly matching TRBD1 (5 bases). Germline-derived CDR1 and CDR2 are SGHTA and FQGTGA. The germline V and J ends were trimmed by 2 bases and 6 bases, with 13 bases remaining between them. The CDR3 spans 14 residues.

This sequence joins TRBV5-6 and TRBJ1-1, with D unclear. Trimming pared 0 bases from V and 5 bases from J, leaving 11 bases between. Per the germline V gene, CDR1 is SGHDT and CDR2 is YYEEEE. The CDR3 totals 14 residues. The CDR3 loop is CASSLAIYETEAFF. The DNA of the CDR3 is TGTGCCAGCAGCTTGGCAATCTACGAGACTGAAGCTTTCTTT.

This sequence joins TRBV3-1 (or the pseudogene TRBV3-2) and TRBJ2-3, with D perhaps TRBD2 (5 bases). Trimming shortened V by 5 bases and J by 0 bases, and 15 bases separated the two germline ends. Germline V CDR1 and CDR2: LGHDT, YNNKEL (reference sequence). This CDR3 spans 16 amino acids. CDR3 sequence reads: CASSAWLASSTDTQYF. DNA of the CDR3: TGTGCCAGCAGCGCCTGGCTAGCATCTAGCACAGATACGCAGTATTTT.

The V call is TRBV18, the J call TRBJ1-1; unclear D gene. Germline CDR1 and CDR2: KGHSH and LQKENI. V lost 3 bases and J 1 base, leaving 15 bases between the germline ends. The CDR3 consists of 16 residues. CDR3 in amino acids: CASSPLLSQTNTEAFF. The CDR3 DNA reads as TGTGCCAGCTCACCTTTACTCTCTCAAACGAACACTGAAGCTTTCTTT.

This chain uses TRBV7-2 with TRBJ2-7; 15 nucleotides match TRBD2. The CDR3 spans 19 residues. Trimming took 2 bases from V and 0 from J; bases not matched to a gene: 8. The V gene's germline CDR1 is SGHTA and CDR2 FQGNSA. DNA for the CDR3: TGTGCCAGCAGCTTACCTCCCGGACTAGCGGGGGGGAGCTCCTACGAGCAGTACTTC. Amino acid sequence: CASSLPPGLAGGSSYEQYF.

J is TRBJ2-1 and V is TRBV25-1, with 7 bases matching TRBD2. CDR1 and CDR2 from the germline V gene are MGHDK and SYGVNS. This CDR3 spans 15 amino acids. V dropped 3 bases and J dropped 2; count of bases not matched to a gene: 4. In nucleotides, the CDR3 is TGTGCCAGCAGTGATACGGGGGGAACCTACAATGAGCAGTTCTTC. This codes for CASSDTGGTYNEQFF.

V usage is TRBV11-2 and J usage is TRBJ2-5; the match to TRBD2 covers 10 bases. CDR3 length equals 18 residues. Germline V lookup: CDR1 SGHAT, CDR2 FQNNGV. V lost 1 base and J lost 5; bases outside the gene matches: 13. The DNA for the CDR3 is TGTGCCAGCAGCTTAGTAGCCGCTAGCGGGGGCATAGGGGAGACCCAGTACTTC. Its translation: CASSLVAASGGIGETQYF.

The chain has TRBV18 and TRBJ1-1; no clear D gene. The V gene lost 5 bases and the J gene lost 5 bases, with 6 bases spanning the gap. This CDR3 is built from 11 residues. In germline, CDR1 is KGHSH, CDR2 LQKENI. The CDR3 is CASSSRTEAFF. The DNA for the CDR3 is TGTGCCAGCTCATCGCGTACTGAAGCTTTCTTT.

V is TRBV19 and J is TRBJ1-4, with D perhaps matching TRBD1 (5 bases). The CDR3 runs to 15 residues. CDR1 and CDR2 from the germline V gene are LNHDA and SQIVND (reference sequence). V was trimmed by 5 bases and J by 7 bases, leaving 17 bases between them. The CDR3, as DNA: TGTGCCAGTAGTGGCCCGACAGCCGTTACTGAAAAACTGTTTTTT. Translation gives CASSGPTAVTEKLFF. The full variable domain, rest sourced from reference TRBV19 and TRBJ1-4, is DGGITQSPKYLFRKEGQNVTLSCEQNLNHDAMYWYRQDPGQGLRLIYYSQIVNDFQKGDIAEGYSVSREKKESFPLTVTSAQKNPTAFYLCASSGPTAVTEKLFFGSGTQLSVL.

CDR3: CASSDRTTYGYTF. CDR3 nucleotide sequence: TGTGCCAGCAGCGACAGGACGACCTATGGCTACACCTTC. The chain is built from TRBV12-3 or TRBV12-4 and TRBJ1-2, with a possible D match to TRBD1 (6 bases). Deletions cut 6 bases from V and 4 bases from J, with 12 bases between. This CDR3 comprises 13 residues.

V usage is TRBV7-2 and J usage is TRBJ2-1, with D maybe TRBD1 (6 bases). Germline V gives CDR1 SGHTA, CDR2 FQGNSA. Trimming took 5 bases from V and 1 from J, leaving 12 bases between them. The CDR3 has 15 amino acids. The DNA of the CDR3 is TGTGCCAGCAGCCCACAGGGTCAATCCTACAATGAGCAGTTCTTC. Amino acid sequence: CASSPQGQSYNEQFF.

Notes on this clone: Other DNA sequences in this sample translate to the same CDR3. V usage is TRBV7-2 and J usage is TRBJ1-2; D unclear. CDR1 and CDR2 from the germline V gene are SGHTA and FQGNSA. This CDR3 is 13 amino acids long. V dropped 0 bases and J dropped 6 bases, with 8 bases sitting between them. The chain's CDR3 is CASSLARGNGYTF. The DNA of the CDR3 is TGTGCCAGCAGCTTAGCGCGAGGGAATGGCTACACCTTC.

This sequence joins TRBV29-1 and TRBJ2-2, with D maybe TRBD1 (5 bases). Germline V gene lookup returns CDR1 SQVTM and CDR2 ANQGSEA. Between the trimmed V and J ends, which lost 5 bases and 0 bases, there was a span of 7 bases. CDR3 length: 13 amino acids. The CDR3 here is CSVSRANTGELFF. In DNA form, the CDR3 reads TGCAGCGTTTCCAGGGCGAACACCGGGGAGCTGTTTTTT.